These 30 T cell receptor beta chains came from one sample sequenced in a study of molecular identifiers for immune sequencing clone quantification. TCRdb recomputed calls from the PCR reads with MiXCR, one row per CDR3 protein. The sample lists about 100,000 distinct CDR3 sequences, 36% occurring once. The sequenced material came from naive CD8+ T cells from blood, with Jurkat cell RNA spiked in. Subset: FACS-sorted CD8+CD4-CCR7+CD45RA+ naive T cells. The source is a human donor in good health. Some libraries in this study had Jurkat cell RNA spiked in.

As regards this clonotype: A read error may account for a junction end that differs from germline. The chain has TRBV19 and TRBJ2-7; possible D gene TRBD2, 6 bases. The germline CDR1 and CDR2 sequences are LNHDA and SQIVND (reference sequence). The CDR3 loop spans 15 amino acids. The CDR3 DNA sequence: TGTGCCAGTAGTATGGGGATCGGGAGCTCCTACGCGCAGTACTTC. Translated: CASSMGIGSSYAQYF.

The chain combines TRBV5-1 with TRBJ2-2, with a weak D call TRBD1 (7 bases). Germline assignment: CDR1 SGHRS and CDR2 YFSETQ. Trimming removed 0 bases from V and 4 bases from J, with 19 bases in between. The CDR3 runs to 18 residues. Written as DNA, the CDR3 is TGCGCCAGCAGCTTGGCCTCAGGGGGGCAGGTAGTCACCGGGGAGCTGTTTTTT. Translating gives CASSLASGGQVVTGELFF.

J is TRBJ2-7 and V is TRBV9; 9 bases are a match to TRBD2. V trimming: 4 bases; J trimming: 3 bases; junction bases outside the gene matches: 5. Germline V gene data show CDR1 as SGDLS and CDR2 as YYNGEE. CDR3 size: 14 residues. This chain's CDR3 is CASSPGLANYEQYF. In DNA, the CDR3 is TGTGCCAGCAGCCCAGGACTAGCGAACTACGAGCAGTACTTC.

Notes on this clonotype: Relative to the germline gene, one junction end is altered; a read error may explain this. This chain joins TRBV29-1 and TRBJ2-2; TRBD2 might be the D (5 bases). This CDR3 spans 13 amino acids. Germline lookup yields CDR1 SQVTM and CDR2 ANQGSEA. The CDR3 coding sequence is TGCAGCGTGGATATTACGATCACCGGGGAGCAGATTTTT. Translated: CSVDITITGEQIF.

DNA for the CDR3: TGTGCCAGCAGTTTGCGGGGCGGCCAGCCCCAGCATTTT. Translated, it gives CASSLRGGQPQHF. This chain connects TRBV28 to TRBJ1-5, with D possibly matching TRBD1 (5 bases). The CDR3 sequence is 13 residues long. The germline V gene has CDR1 MDHEN and CDR2 SYDVKM. V was trimmed by 3 bases and J by 7 bases, leaving 10 bases between them.

The J gene is TRBJ2-3, the V gene TRBV4-1; TRBD2 matches at 10 bases. The V gene's germline CDR1 is MGHRA and CDR2 YSYEKL. The trim removed 4 bases at V and 5 bases at J, leaving 9 bases unmatched. The CDR3 has 16 residues. CDR3 nucleotides: TGCGCCAGCAGCCGAGTAGGGCTAGCGGGAGAAGATACGCAGTATTTT. Translated: CASSRVGLAGEDTQYF.

This chain's CDR3 is CASNPTVSYEQYF. CDR3 sequence (DNA): TGTGCCAGCAACCCGACAGTCTCCTACGAGCAGTACTTC. The chain employs TRBV28 and TRBJ2-7, with a tentative D call TRBD1 (5 bases). Trimming pared 7 bases from V and 0 bases from J, leaving 10 bases between. The CDR3 extends over 13 amino acids. CDR1 is MDHEN and CDR2 is SYDVKM in the germline V gene.

As concerns this clonotype: This could be a read error, since a much larger clone is one nucleotide away. This rearrangement joins TRBV29-1 to TRBJ1-1, with D perhaps TRBD1 (6 bases). Germline assignment: CDR1 SQVTM and CDR2 ANQGSEA. Trimming left V 3 bases short and J 11 bases short, with 22 bases between. The length of the CDR3 is 14 residues. This chain's CDR3 is CSVDEGVRVGIAFF. The CDR3 DNA reads as TGCAGCGTTGACGAGGGGGTTAGGGTGGGGATCGCTTTCTTT.

This sequence joins TRBV5-3 and TRBJ2-7; TRBD1 matches at 11 bases. TRBV5-3 is classed as an ORF, of uncertain function. The CDR3 sequence is 15 residues long. The V segment lost 8 bases and the J segment 3 bases; nucleotides outside the gene matches: 10. CDR3 bases: TGTGCCAGCAGCCAGGACAGGGGGCCGGGCTACGAGCAGTACTTC. Translated, it gives CASSQDRGPGYEQYF.

Of note for this clonotype: One junction end disagrees with the germline gene, perhaps due to a read error. The chain carries TRBV5-3 and TRBJ1-1; D possibly corresponds to TRBD1 (6 bases). TRBV5-3 is an ORF; its function is uncertain. The CDR3 covers 15 residues. DNA for the CDR3: TGTGCCAGCAGCTCACCGGGACAACCGAAAACTGAAGCTTTCTTT. Its translation: CASSSPGQPKTEAFF.

As for this clonotype: This may be a read error: a much more frequent sequence differs by one nucleotide. This rearrangement joins TRBV24-1 to TRBJ2-1, with 8 bases matching TRBD2. The V gene end was trimmed by 8 bases and the J gene end by 9 bases; junction bases not matched to a gene: 8. The CDR3 totals 13 residues. Per the germline V gene, CDR1 is KGHDR and CDR2 is SFDVKD. CDR3 DNA sequence: TGTGCCACCAAGGCGGGGGGCTGGATTGAGCAGTTCTTC. It encodes CATKAGGWIEQFF.

This clonotype was found a few times. The rearrangement links TRBV6-6 to TRBJ2-7, with 8 bases aligning to TRBD2. This CDR3 has 13 residues. V shed 2 bases and J 6 bases; nucleotides not matched to a gene: 3. Germline V CDR1 and CDR2: MNHNY, SVGAGI (reference sequence). The CDR3 region has the DNA TGTGCCAGCAGTTACGTCCGGGGGGGCGAGCAGTACTTC. Protein: CASSYVRGGEQYF.

As to this clonotype: A much larger clone lies a single base off, so this may be a read error. CDR3 nucleotides: TGTGCCAGCAGCCAAGTCGCCTTCGAGCAGTACTTC. Translated, it gives CASSQVAFEQYF. The chain recombines TRBV4-2 with TRBJ2-7; D not certain. V was shortened by 1 base and J by 6 bases, with 7 bases between the two germline ends. Germline loops: CDR1 LGHNA, CDR2 YNFKEQ. The CDR3 spans 12 residues.

This clonotype has a handful of counts. V and J are TRBV14 and TRBJ2-2, with TRBD2 matching 7 bases. Germline CDR1 reads SGHDN; CDR2 reads FVKESK. With 0 bases clipped from V and 7 bases from J, the junction kept 14 bases outside the gene matches. The CDR3 sequence is 18 residues long. CDR3 bases: TGTGCCAGCAGCCAAGAAATAGGACTGGCGGGAGTGGTCGGGGAGCTGTTTTTT. This codes for CASSQEIGLAGVVGELFF.

This clonotype was seen a handful of times. The chain uses TRBV7-2 and TRBJ1-1; D is possibly TRBD1 (6 bases). Per germline, CDR1 SGHTA and CDR2 FQGNSA. V was shortened by 0 bases and J by 5 bases, with 10 bases between the two germline ends. The CDR3 loop spans 14 amino acids. The chain's CDR3 is CASSLARGWTEAFF. The CDR3 DNA is TGTGCCAGCAGCTTAGCAAGGGGGTGGACTGAAGCTTTCTTT.

This clonotype came up many times. The V call is TRBV7-9, the J call TRBJ2-7; either TRBD1 or TRBD2 may fit D (6 bases each). V shed 1 base and J shed 1 base, with 11 bases lying between them. The CDR3 totals 15 residues. Germline V CDR1 and CDR2: SEHNR, FQNEAQ (reference sequence). CDR3 region: CASSLVGGRSYEQYF. The CDR3 coding sequence is TGTGCCAGCAGCTTAGTCGGGGGCCGATCCTACGAGCAGTACTTC.

CDR3 in DNA: TGTGCCAGCAGCTCCCCCGACAGGCTCTACGAGCAGTACTTC. It specifies CASSSPDRLYEQYF. This rearrangement joins TRBV7-2 to TRBJ2-7, with D perhaps TRBD1 (6 bases). CDR1 is SGHTA and CDR2 is FQGNSA in the germline V gene. The CDR3 runs to 14 residues. The V end was cut by 4 bases, the J end by 3 bases, with 13 bases between. The variable domain in full, completed from reference TRBV7-2 and TRBJ2-7, reads GAGVSQSPSNKVTEKGKDVELRCDPISGHTALYWYRQSLGQGLEFLIYFQGNSAPDKSGLPSDRFSAERTGGSVSTLTIQRTQQEDSAVYLCASSSPDRLYEQYFGPGTRLTVT.

Regarding this clonotype: This could be a read error, since a much larger clone is one nucleotide away. The final CDR3 position lacks the conserved phenylalanine or tryptophan, pointing to a likely read error. This chain links TRBV10-1 with TRBJ2-5, with D uncertain. Germline CDR1 is WNHNN and CDR2 is SYGVQD (reference sequence). The CDR3 covers 13 residues. V lost 3 bases and J 5 bases, leaving 10 bases between the germline ends. The chain's CDR3 is CASSEGRSETQYI. The DNA for the CDR3 is TGCGCCAGCAGTGAAGGAAGGTCGGAGACCCAGTACATC.

This clonotype was detected once. This may be a read error, as it is one base from a much larger clone. The chain joins TRBV4-1 to TRBJ1-3; D remains ambiguous. This CDR3 has 18 residues. Germline assignment: CDR1 MGHRA and CDR2 YSYEKL. The CDR3 DNA is TGCGCCAGCAGCCAAGGAGTCGGGTTGGCAGCAACTGGAAACACCATATTTTTT. As protein: CASSQGVGLAATGNTIFF.

This clonotype was counted only a few times. The rearrangement uses TRBV29-1 and TRBJ2-1, with 8 bases identical to TRBD2. V lost 5 bases to trimming and J lost 7 bases; unmatched junction nucleotides: 10. The length of the CDR3 is 14 residues. Germline V CDR1 and CDR2: SQVTM, ANQGSEA. The chain's CDR3 is CSVPLRGGLNEQFF. Written as DNA, the CDR3 is TGCAGCGTTCCTCTCCGGGGGGGCCTAAATGAGCAGTTCTTC.

This clonotype was counted at least ten times. CDR3 sequence (DNA): TGCAGTGCTACGAAGGGCTACAATGAGCAGTTCTTC. This gives the protein CSATKGYNEQFF. This rearrangement joins TRBV20-1 to TRBJ2-1; no firm D call. The germline V gene encodes CDR1 DFQATT and CDR2 SNEGSKA (reference sequence). The CDR3 has 12 residues. The germline V and J ends were trimmed by 4 bases and 3 bases, with 7 bases remaining between them.

The chain joins TRBV7-9 to TRBJ2-7, with a possible D match to TRBD1 (5 bases). The CDR3 totals 14 residues. Trimming cost V 5 bases and J 5 bases, with 16 bases left between them. Germline V CDR1 and CDR2: SEHNR, FQNEAQ (reference sequence). CDR3 protein: CASSLRVERNEQYF. The CDR3 region has the DNA TGTGCCAGCAGCCTCAGGGTCGAGAGGAACGAGCAGTACTTC.

This clonotype appeared many times. The chain carries TRBV28 and TRBJ2-7; perhaps TRBD1 as D (5 bases). Looked up from germline, CDR1 is MDHEN and CDR2 is SYDVKM. The CDR3 spans 13 residues. Trimming pared 5 bases from V and 4 bases from J, leaving 12 bases between. The chain's CDR3 is CASSPSRVYEQYF. The CDR3 DNA reads TGTGCCAGCAGTCCAAGCAGGGTTTACGAGCAGTACTTC.

This chain links TRBV6-5 with TRBJ2-7; D is unclear. V was cut by 6 bases and J by 7 bases, with 13 bases left in between. The CDR3 covers 12 residues. From germline, CDR1 is MNHEY and CDR2 SVGAGI. CDR3 DNA sequence: TGTGCCAGCAGATCGACCGGCCCTGAGCAGTACTTC. Translation: CASRSTGPEQYF.

This clonotype was picked up a small number of times. The chain is built from TRBV28 and TRBJ1-5, with D hard to call. Germline values: CDR1 MDHEN, CDR2 SYDVKM. The CDR3 sequence is 18 residues long. Deletions cut 2 bases from V and 4 bases from J, with 21 bases between. The CDR3 region is CASSLGPSGMSRNQPQHF. For the CDR3, the DNA is TGTGCCAGCAGTTTAGGTCCCTCCGGGATGAGCCGTAATCAGCCCCAGCATTTT.

There are a few counts of this clonotype. This rearrangement joins TRBV7-3 to TRBJ2-1, with a tentative D call TRBD2 (6 bases). CDR1 is SGHTA, CDR2 FQGTGA, per germline. The CDR3 length is 18 residues. Trimming took off 5 bases at V and 5 bases at J, with 25 bases between the two ends. DNA of the CDR3: TGTGCCAGCAGCCCCCGACTAGATATTATTATGGGAAACAATGAGCAGTTCTTC. Residues: CASSPRLDIIMGNNEQFF. Full variable domain (rest looked up from reference TRBV7-3 and TRBJ2-1): GAGVSQTPSNKVTEKGKYVELRCDPISGHTALYWYRQSLGQGPEFLIYFQGTGAADDSGLPNDRFFAVRPEGSVSTLKIQRTERGDSAVYLCASSPRLDIIMGNNEQFFGPGTRLTVL.

The V and J genes are TRBV9 and TRBJ2-1; D gene unclear. Trimming stripped 4 bases from V and 5 bases from J, with 13 bases between. The CDR3 extends over 14 amino acids. Germline CDR1 SGDLS, CDR2 YYNGEE. The CDR3 DNA reads as TGTGCCAGCAGCCCCCCCCGAGGTAACAATGAGCAGTTCTTC. It yields the protein CASSPPRGNNEQFF.

V usage is TRBV7-9 and J usage is TRBJ2-1, with 8 positions matching TRBD1. V was pared by 5 bases and J by 3 bases, with 9 bases of the junction left unmatched. CDR1 SEHNR and CDR2 FQNEAQ come from the germline V gene (reference sequence). This CDR3 contains 16 residues. CDR3 in DNA: TGTGCCAGCAGCCCTTCCCGGACAGGGCACTACAATGAGCAGTTCTTC. Encoded protein: CASSPSRTGHYNEQFF.

The chain has TRBV20-1 and TRBJ2-7; D is unresolved. Germline V lookup: CDR1 DFQATT, CDR2 SNEGSKA (reference sequence). Trimming left V 3 bases short and J 5 bases short, with 5 bases between. The CDR3 consists of 10 residues. The CDR3: CSASEDEQYF. CDR3 coding DNA: TGCAGTGCTAGCGAGGACGAGCAGTACTTC.

Points on this clonotype: This may arise from a read error, as a much more abundant clone is one base away. This chain links TRBV16 with TRBJ2-7; 7 bases match TRBD1. This CDR3 is built from 13 residues. The V and J ends lost 4 bases and 6 bases, in that order; junction bases with no gene match: 6. The germline V gene has CDR1 KGHSY and CDR2 FQNENV. Here the CDR3 reads CASSLSWTGEQYF. The CDR3 DNA sequence: TGTGCCAGCAGCCTATCGTGGACAGGCGAGCAGTACTTC. The whole variable domain, remainder taken from reference TRBV16 and TRBJ2-7, is GEEVAQTPKHLVRGEGQKAKLYCAPIKGHSYVFWYQQVLKNEFKFLISFQNENVFDETGMPKERFSAKCLPNSPCSLEIQATKLEDSAVYFCASSLSWTGEQYFGPGTRLTVT.